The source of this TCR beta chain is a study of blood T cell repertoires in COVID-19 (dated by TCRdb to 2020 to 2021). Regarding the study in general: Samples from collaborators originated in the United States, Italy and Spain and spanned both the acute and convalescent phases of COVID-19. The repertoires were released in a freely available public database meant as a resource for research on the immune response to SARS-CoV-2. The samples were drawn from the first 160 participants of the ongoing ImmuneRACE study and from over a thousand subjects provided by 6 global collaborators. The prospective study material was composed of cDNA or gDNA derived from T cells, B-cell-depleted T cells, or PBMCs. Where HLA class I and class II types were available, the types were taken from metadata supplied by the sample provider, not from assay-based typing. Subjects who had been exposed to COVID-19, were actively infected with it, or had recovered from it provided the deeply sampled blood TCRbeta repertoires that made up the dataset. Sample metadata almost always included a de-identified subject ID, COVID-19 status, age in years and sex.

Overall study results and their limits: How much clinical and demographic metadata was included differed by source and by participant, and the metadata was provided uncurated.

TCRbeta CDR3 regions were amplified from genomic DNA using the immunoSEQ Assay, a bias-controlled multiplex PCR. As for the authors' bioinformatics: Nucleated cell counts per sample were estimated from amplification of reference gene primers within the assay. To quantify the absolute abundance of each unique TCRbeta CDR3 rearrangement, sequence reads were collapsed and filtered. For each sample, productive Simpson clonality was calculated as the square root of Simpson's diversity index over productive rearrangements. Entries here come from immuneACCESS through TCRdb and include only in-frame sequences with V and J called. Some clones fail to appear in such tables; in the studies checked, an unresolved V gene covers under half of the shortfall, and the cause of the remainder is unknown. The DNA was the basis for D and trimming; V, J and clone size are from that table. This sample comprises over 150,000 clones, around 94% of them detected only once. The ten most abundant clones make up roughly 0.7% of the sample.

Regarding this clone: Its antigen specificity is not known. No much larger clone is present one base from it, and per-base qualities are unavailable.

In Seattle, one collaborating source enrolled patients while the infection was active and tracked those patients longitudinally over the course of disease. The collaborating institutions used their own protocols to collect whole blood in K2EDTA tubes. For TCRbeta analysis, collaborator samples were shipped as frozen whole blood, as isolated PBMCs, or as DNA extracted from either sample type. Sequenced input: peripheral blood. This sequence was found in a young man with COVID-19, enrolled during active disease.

In nucleotides, the sequence is TGTGCCAGCAGTGAAGAGGGGTGGGGCCGCTCCTACAATGAGCAGTTCTTC. Its amino acids are CASSEEGWGRSYNEQFF. The V gene is TRBV6-1 and the J gene is TRBJ2-1, with a weak D call of TRBD1 (5 bases match). Its CDR3 holds 17 amino acids, cysteine through phenylalanine. Just CDR3 DNA is preserved here, 51 bases in frame from base 1. Sequences MNHNS (CDR1) and SASEGT (CDR2) are obtained from the germline V gene. The V end loses 1 base and the J end loses 0 bases, and a stretch of 13 bases separates them.